This T cell receptor beta chain was recovered during a study of cytomegalovirus exposure and HLA in healthy donors. For the study at large: Counted in an early data release were 75 million to 85 million unique TCRs from HLA-typed donors.

Germline V gene lookup returns CDR1 MGHRA and CDR2 YSYEKL. This CDR3 has 16 residues. The ends were cut back, 3 bases at V and 3 bases at J, with 16 bases in the middle. Study-wide points: It was likely that a cluster of highly shared sequence variants was a sequencing artifact. The later analysis indicated that the majority of CMV-associated TCR beta chains appeared HLA-restricted. Clonal expansion, a later analysis showed, was greater in HLA-associated TCR beta chains than in equally common others.

With regard to this clone: No antigen is known for it.

The PCR employed 60 Vbeta primers together with 13 Jbeta primers. TCRdb's table, derived via immunoSEQ multiplex PCR, lists solely in-frame clones and lacks some. Seen here are around 140,000 clones, 78% observed once, and the top ten hold over 2%. The sample taken for sequencing was PBMCs. J is TRBJ2-3 and V is TRBV4-1; TRBD2 might be the D (7 bases). The TCR was taken from a woman between 18 and 30 years old in good health and CMV-seropositive. This CDR3 reads CASSHDAGARTDTQYF. The CDR3 region has the DNA TGCGCCAGCAGCCACGATGCGGGGGCTCGTACAGATACGCAGTATTTT.